The sequence of this TCR beta chain was determined in a study of T cell repertoires in cytomegalovirus infection. Study in general: Carrying CMV and the relevant HLA type showed in public TCR beta signatures. General study findings and limits: HLA-C-restricted TCR beta clonotypes specific for CMV led the ex vivo response. CMV carriers having the relevant HLA were flagged by cumulative public TCR beta family frequency.

Concerning this clonotype itself: What it recognizes is unknown.

TCRdb analysed the reads with MiXCR anew, one entry per CDR3 protein. This sample carries about 60,000 distinct CDR3 sequences, about 33% of them seen once, and the ten largest clones take 60% to 80%. This CDR3 spans 13 amino acids. V lost 7 bases and J lost 4, with 13 bases in between. The sequence was obtained from a human donor in good health (CMV status not recorded). Some clones in this sample may be carry-over from other donors' samples. The chain has TRBV12-3 or TRBV12-4 and TRBJ2-5, with D possibly being TRBD1 (6 bases). Specimen: PBMCs, sequenced either directly or after in vitro stimulation (not recorded which). The CDR3 nucleotides read TGTGCCAGCACCGGACAGCTATTAGAGACCCAGTACTTC. It codes for CASTGQLLETQYF.